The 27 T cell receptor beta chains below were found in one sample sequenced in a study of T-cell reconstitution after alpha-beta-depleted transplantation in children. Unique molecular identifiers were used to barcode this TCRbeta library. One entry per CDR3 protein results from TCRdb running MiXCR on the PCR reads. The sample lists 500,000 to 750,000 distinct CDR3 sequences, 10% to 15% seen once, with about 2% in the top ten. This specimen consisted of PBMCs, mostly from graft donor cells, obtained 360 days after TCRalphabeta/CD19-depleted stem cell transplant. These receptor sequences come from a male patient aged 10-17 years who had a stem cell transplant for acute myeloid leukemia, so the T cells may come from the graft donor.

This clonotype has a handful of counts. This chain uses TRBV18 with TRBJ2-1; D gene ambiguous. The CDR3 covers 13 residues. The V and J ends lost 2 bases and 4 bases respectively, with 6 bases between them. Germline assignment: CDR1 KGHSH and CDR2 LQKENI. CDR3 bases: TGTGCCAGCTCACCATTCCCATACAATGAGCAGTTCTTC. Translated, it gives CASSPFPYNEQFF. The full variable domain, its missing parts supplied by reference TRBV18 and TRBJ2-1, is NAGVMQNPRHLVRRRGQEARLRCSPMKGHSHVYWYRQLPEEGLKFMVYLQKENIIDESGMPKERFSAEFPKEGPSILRIQQVVRGDSAAYFCASSPFPYNEQFFGPGTRLTVL.

This clonotype was observed at least ten times. The chain uses TRBV6-5 and TRBJ2-3, with a weak D call TRBD2 (6 bases). The CDR3 consists of 15 residues. Germline loops: CDR1 MNHEY, CDR2 SVGAGI. V was clipped by 4 bases and J by 3 bases, with 14 bases between them. CDR3: CASSSAGLRTDTQYF. CDR3 nucleotide sequence: TGTGCCAGCAGTTCGGCGGGACTCCGTACAGATACGCAGTATTTT.

This clonotype has at least ten counts. The chain recombines TRBV11-2 with TRBJ1-4; D might be TRBD1 (5 bases). The CDR3 runs to 20 residues. V lost 1 base and J 7 bases, leaving 28 bases between the germline ends. The germline gives CDR1 SGHAT, CDR2 FQNNGV. CDR3 DNA: TGTGCCAGCAGCTTAGTGGGGGTGGGCTTAGCAACGGGCCGCGGTGAAAAACTGTTTTTT. It is translated as CASSLVGVGLATGRGEKLFF.

The chain employs TRBV20-1 and TRBJ2-7, with TRBD1 matching 11 bases. V was clipped by 1 base and J by 5 bases; unmatched bases: 10. CDR3 length: 16 amino acids. The germline CDR1 and CDR2 sequences are DFQATT and SNEGSKA (reference sequence). The DNA for the CDR3 is TGCAGTGCTAGAGCTGGAGAGGGACAGGGGGGAAACGAGCAGTACTTC. Its protein is CSARAGEGQGGNEQYF.

This chain joins TRBV7-2 and TRBJ2-3; 7 nucleotides agree with TRBD2. This CDR3 is built from 13 residues. Germline V gene data show CDR1 as SGHTA and CDR2 as FQGNSA. V dropped 5 bases and J dropped 4; count of bases not matched to a gene: 3. CDR3 sequence reads: CASSRGLADTQYF. CDR3 sequence (DNA): TGTGCCAGCAGCCGCGGACTAGCAGATACGCAGTATTTT.

Ten or more counts support this clonotype. The rearrangement uses TRBV4-2 and TRBJ2-7, with D perhaps being TRBD1 or TRBD2 (6 bases each). Germline-derived CDR1 and CDR2 are LGHNA and YNFKEQ. V dropped 0 bases and J dropped 0 bases, with 15 bases sitting between them. CDR3 length equals 17 residues. CDR3 bases: TGTGCCAGCAGCCAAGATCCGGGGGCCTCCCTCTCCTACGAGCAGTACTTC. It encodes CASSQDPGASLSYEQYF.

The chain combines TRBV20-1 with TRBJ2-7; D is unclear. There are 12 residues in the CDR3. Trimming stripped 0 bases from V and 4 bases from J, with 7 bases between. CDR1 and CDR2 (germline): DFQATT, SNEGSKA (reference sequence). CDR3 coding DNA: TGCAGTGCTAGAGATAGCCTATACGAGCAGTACTTC. Protein product: CSARDSLYEQYF.

V is TRBV6-5 and J is TRBJ2-1; 12 nucleotides align to TRBD2. Germline trimming cut 0 bases from V and 5 bases from J; bases unmatched to any gene: 2. The CDR3 loop spans 16 amino acids. Per germline, CDR1 MNHEY and CDR2 SVGAGI. The CDR3 protein is CASSYSTSGGHNEQFF. DNA of the CDR3: TGTGCCAGCAGTTACTCGACTAGCGGGGGCCACAATGAGCAGTTCTTC.

This clonotype has at least ten counts. The V call is TRBV27, the J call TRBJ2-7; D remains ambiguous. CDR3 length: 12 residues. The V and J ends lost 7 bases and 1 base respectively, with 8 bases between them. Germline values: CDR1 MNHEY, CDR2 SMNVEV (reference sequence). CDR3 coding DNA: TGTGCCAGCAAGGACGAATCCTACGAGCAGTACTTC. This translates into CASKDESYEQYF.

This clonotype was detected ten times or more. V gene TRBV20-1 combines with J gene TRBJ2-5; D is unclear. Trimming shortened V by 3 bases and J by 2 bases, and 16 bases separated the two germline ends. In germline, CDR1 is DFQATT, CDR2 SNEGSKA (reference sequence). The CDR3 has 15 amino acids. The CDR3 nucleotides read TGCAGTGCTAGGAGTTGGGCCACCCGGCAAGAGACCCAGTACTTC. Amino acid sequence: CSARSWATRQETQYF.

This clonotype was observed a few times. The V and J genes are TRBV6-5 and TRBJ1-2; unclear D gene. The CDR3 totals 13 residues. CDR1 and CDR2 (germline): MNHEY, SVGAGI. V was clipped by 2 bases and J by 4 bases, with 8 bases between them. The CDR3 nucleotides are TGTGCCAGCAGTTACAGGGAACTCTATGGCTACACCTTC. Its translation is CASSYRELYGYTF.

This clonotype was counted a few times. This rearrangement joins TRBV7-3 to TRBJ2-3, with D unresolved. V lost 6 bases to trimming and J lost 4 bases, with 11 bases between them. CDR1 is SGHTA and CDR2 is FQGTGA in the germline V gene. This CDR3 region has 13 residues. The chain's CDR3 is CASSTSLADTQYF. The CDR3 DNA is TGTGCCAGCAGTACGAGCCTCGCAGATACGCAGTATTTT.

Many counts were recorded for this clonotype. The chain joins TRBV10-3 to TRBJ1-3, with a weak D call TRBD1 (5 bases). The CDR3 is 15 residues long. Germline V gene sequence: CDR1 ENHRY, CDR2 SYGVKD. Trimming took off 10 bases at V and 1 base at J, with 17 bases between the two ends. The CDR3 reads CATGTYQKSGNTIYF. As DNA, the CDR3 is TGTGCCACTGGGACCTATCAAAAGTCTGGAAACACCATATATTTT.

The V gene is TRBV6-2 or TRBV6-3, the J gene TRBJ1-1, with D perhaps TRBD1 (6 bases). This CDR3 region has 13 residues. The ends were cut back, 6 bases at V and 6 bases at J, with 14 bases in the middle. Looked up from germline, CDR1 is MNHEY and CDR2 is SVGEGT. The CDR3 region has the DNA TGTGCCAGCAGAAAAACAGGGCTCGCTGAAGCTTTCTTT. Its protein product is CASRKTGLAEAFF.

There are a few counts of this clonotype. The J gene is TRBJ2-1, the V gene TRBV4-2; 9 bases map to TRBD2. Trimming at V came to 0 bases and at J to 4 bases, leaving 4 bases not matched to a gene. Germline CDR1 LGHNA, CDR2 YNFKEQ. This CDR3 comprises 16 residues. The CDR3 DNA sequence: TGTGCCAGCAGCCAAGATATAACTAGCGGGTACAATGAGCAGTTCTTC. The encoded protein is CASSQDITSGYNEQFF.

This rearrangement joins TRBV7-9 to TRBJ2-7; 9 positions match TRBD1. The CDR3 is 15 residues long. V lost 4 bases and J lost 0; bases outside the gene matches: 4. Germline-derived CDR1 and CDR2 are SEHNR and FQNEAQ (reference sequence). In nucleotides, the CDR3 is TGTGCCAGCAGCTCACAGGGGGCAGGCTCCTACGAGCAGTACTTC. This gives the protein CASSSQGAGSYEQYF.

Only a few counts were recorded for this clonotype. This rearrangement joins TRBV27 to TRBJ2-7; D is perhaps TRBD1 or TRBD2 (5 bases each). The germline V gene has CDR1 MNHEY and CDR2 SMNVEV (reference sequence). The CDR3 loop spans 16 amino acids. Trimming pared 1 base from V and 7 bases from J, leaving 20 bases between. Written as DNA, the CDR3 is TGTGCCAGCAGTTTATTCTCAGGGACCGGCGAAGTGGAGCAGTACTTC. It specifies CASSLFSGTGEVEQYF.

V is TRBV29-1 and J is TRBJ1-3; perhaps TRBD1 as D (5 bases). CDR1 and CDR2 from the germline V gene are SQVTM and ANQGSEA. The CDR3 consists of 14 residues. V was clipped by 4 bases and J by 0 bases, with 10 bases between them. CDR3 region: CSVVGRLSGNTIYF. In DNA, the CDR3 is TGCAGCGTTGTGGGGCGGCTCTCTGGAAACACCATATATTTT. The whole variable domain, remainder taken from reference TRBV29-1 and TRBJ1-3, is SAVISQKPSRDICQRGTSLTIQCQVDSQVTMMFWYRQQPGQSLTLIATANQGSEATYESGFVIDKFPISRPNLTFSTLTVSNMSPEDSSIYLCSVVGRLSGNTIYFGEGSWLTVV.

V gene TRBV6-2 or TRBV6-3 combines with J gene TRBJ2-7; 7 bases fit TRBD1. This CDR3 has 15 residues. J gave up 3 bases and V 4 bases, and 9 bases lay outside the gene matches. Germline V lookup: CDR1 MNHEY, CDR2 SVGEGT. The CDR3 region is CASSSHPTGYYEQYF. The CDR3 DNA follows: TGTGCCAGCAGTTCCCACCCGACAGGGTACTACGAGCAGTACTTC.

This clonotype was recorded only once. The chain employs TRBV19 and TRBJ2-7; D gene unclear. CDR3 length: 14 amino acids. Deletions cut 5 bases from V and 4 bases from J, with 15 bases between. Germline CDR1 is LNHDA and CDR2 is SQIVND (reference sequence). CDR3 bases: TGTGCCAGTAGTGGACGGATTCTTAATTACGAGCAGTACTTC. Its translation: CASSGRILNYEQYF.

The V call is TRBV27, the J call TRBJ2-1, with 9 nucleotides matching TRBD2. Germline loops: CDR1 MNHEY, CDR2 SMNVEV (reference sequence). The CDR3 is 17 residues long. J gave up 8 bases and V 6 bases, and 17 bases lay outside the gene matches. CDR3 sequence: CASRLRAGGPPQYEQFF. The CDR3 DNA sequence: TGTGCCAGCAGATTACGGGCGGGAGGGCCCCCACAATATGAGCAGTTCTTC.

In this sample, this clonotype turned up many times. V and J are TRBV5-1 and TRBJ2-1, with TRBD1 matching over 7 bases. Trimming took 4 bases from V and 0 from J; bases not matched to a gene: 7. The germline V gene encodes CDR1 SGHRS and CDR2 YFSETQ. The CDR3 has 16 residues. As DNA, the CDR3 is TGCGCCAGCAGCCAAGGGACAGTTAGCTCCTACAATGAGCAGTTCTTC. Its translation is CASSQGTVSSYNEQFF.

This clonotype was counted only a few times. The gene calls are TRBV7-9 and TRBJ2-7, with a tentative D call TRBD1 (5 bases). The CDR3 consists of 15 residues. V shed 4 bases and J shed 0 bases, with 13 bases lying between them. From germline, CDR1 is SEHNR and CDR2 FQNEAQ (reference sequence). The CDR3 here is CASSSGHEPSYEQYF. CDR3 nucleotide sequence: TGTGCCAGCAGCTCCGGACATGAGCCCTCCTACGAGCAGTACTTC.

This clonotype was seen only a few times. The chain employs TRBV28 and TRBJ1-2; no reliable D call. The V gene lost 6 bases and the J gene lost 0 bases, with 11 bases spanning the gap. Germline V CDR1 and CDR2: MDHEN, SYDVKM. The CDR3 has 14 residues. The CDR3 nucleotides are TGTGCCAGCAGACGGTGGCTACCTAACTATGGCTACACCTTC. Encoded protein: CASRRWLPNYGYTF.

This clonotype was counted a few times. The chain joins TRBV7-6 to TRBJ2-7; D not certain. CDR1 and CDR2 (germline): SGHVS, FNYEAQ. This CDR3 contains 14 residues. Trimming removed 1 base from V and 3 bases from J, with 10 bases in between. The CDR3 sequence: CASSLGRVGYEQYF. In nucleotides, the CDR3 is TGTGCCAGCAGCTTAGGACGGGTGGGCTACGAGCAGTACTTC.

Concerning this clonotype itself: The junction shows a germline mismatch at one end, possibly a read error. This sequence joins TRBV7-2 and TRBJ2-1; TRBD1 is a possible D gene (5 bases). Looked up from germline, CDR1 is SGHTA and CDR2 is FQGNSA. The CDR3 has 14 residues. The CDR3 is CASSLGVRCNEQFF. CDR3 nucleotides: TGTGCCAGCAGTTTAGGGGTCCGCTGCAATGAGCAGTTCTTC.

This clonotype came up many times. This chain connects TRBV3-1 to TRBJ2-1; 12 bases fit TRBD2. CDR1 LGHDT and CDR2 YNNKEL come from the germline V gene (reference sequence). CDR3 length: 13 residues. The junction had 3 bases not matched to a gene; V was cut back by 6 bases and J by 9 bases. CDR3 in DNA: TGTGCCAGCAGACCGGGACTAGCGGGTGAGCAGTTCTTC. Translating it yields CASRPGLAGEQFF.